Each of the 16 T cell receptor beta chains below was sequenced from the same sample in a study of blood T cell repertoires in COVID-19. Sequenced by immunoSEQ multiplex PCR; TCRdb stores in-frame clones only, minus some. The sample lists about 330,000 clones; about 92% were seen once. The specimen sequenced was PBMCs or T cells enriched from blood (not recorded which). The receptors here all came from a woman in her twenties or thirties who had recovered from COVID-19.

The V call is TRBV7-3, the J call TRBJ2-3, with TRBD1 matching 7 bases. The CDR3 has 16 amino acids. CDR1 and CDR2 from the germline V gene are SGHTA and FQGTGA. J was trimmed by 2 bases and V by 5 bases; bases with no gene match: 10. The CDR3 is CASSRPKGAFTDTQYF. In DNA form, the CDR3 reads TGTGCCAGCAGCCGCCCAAAGGGGGCGTTCACAGATACGCAGTATTTT.

The rearrangement joins TRBV25-1 to TRBJ2-1, with D possibly being TRBD2 (5 bases). V was shortened by 7 bases and J by 2 bases, with 9 bases between the two germline ends. The CDR3 runs to 13 residues. Germline CDR1 MGHDK, CDR2 SYGVNS. CDR3 bases: TGTGCCAGCAATCGAGGGACCTACAATGAGCAGTTCTTC. This translates into CASNRGTYNEQFF. The whole variable domain, remainder taken from reference TRBV25-1 and TRBJ2-1, is EADIYQTPRYLVIGTGKKITLECSQTMGHDKMYWYQQDPGMELHLIHYSYGVNSTEKGDLSSESTVSRIRTEHFPLTLESARPSHTSQYLCASNRGTYNEQFFGPGTRLTVL.

The V and J genes are TRBV7-2 and TRBJ2-1; 12 positions match TRBD2. This CDR3 is built from 18 residues. V was pared by 3 bases and J by 3 bases, with 9 bases of the junction left unmatched. Looked up from germline, CDR1 is SGHTA and CDR2 is FQGNSA. Written as DNA, the CDR3 is TGTGCCAGCAGCTTGTCTCAAATGGGACTAGCGGGCTACAATGAGCAGTTCTTC. Amino acids: CASSLSQMGLAGYNEQFF.

The rearrangement links TRBV15 to TRBJ2-1; 7 bases are shared with TRBD1. The CDR3 runs to 16 residues. The V and J ends lost 4 bases and 7 bases, in that order; junction bases with no gene match: 13. The V gene's germline CDR1 is LNHNV and CDR2 YYDKDF (reference sequence). The CDR3 protein is CATSTDRGQQMNEQFF. The CDR3 DNA reads TGTGCCACCAGCACAGATAGGGGACAGCAAATGAATGAGCAGTTCTTC.

The gene calls are TRBV28 and TRBJ2-7, with D tentatively TRBD1 (6 bases). The CDR3 is made up of 11 amino acids. Trimming took off 3 bases at V and 6 bases at J, with 6 bases between the two ends. CDR1 and CDR2 (germline): MDHEN, SYDVKM. The CDR3 sequence: CASSFRGEQYF. CDR3 coding DNA: TGTGCCAGCAGTTTCAGGGGCGAGCAGTACTTC.

The J gene is TRBJ1-4, the V gene TRBV28, with 7 bases fitting TRBD1. The CDR3 consists of 14 residues. Trimming took 4 bases from V and 11 from J; bases not matched to a gene: 10. CDR1 and CDR2 from the germline V gene are MDHEN and SYDVKM. The CDR3 DNA reads as TGTGCCAGCAGTTCCGGACAGGCCCCCTTTAAACTGTTTTTT. This gives the protein CASSSGQAPFKLFF.

In DNA, the CDR3 is TGTGCCAGTAGAGCGAACGGGGAACTATATGGCTACACCTTC. It yields the protein CASRANGELYGYTF. The V call is TRBV19, the J call TRBJ1-2; no clear D gene. CDR3 length equals 14 residues. Germline-derived CDR1 and CDR2 are LNHDA and SQIVND (reference sequence). With 6 bases removed from V and 5 bases from J, the gap between germline ends came to 16 bases.

The chain combines TRBV11-2 with TRBJ1-6; 11 nucleotides align to TRBD1. This CDR3 has 15 amino acids. Germline values: CDR1 SGHAT, CDR2 FQNNGV. V gave up 1 base and J gave up 11 bases; unmatched junction bases: 4. The CDR3 loop is CASSLGTGGIAPLHF. The CDR3, as DNA: TGTGCCAGCAGCTTAGGGACAGGGGGCATAGCACCCCTCCACTTT. The whole variable domain, filled in from reference TRBV11-2 and TRBJ1-6, reads EAGVAQSPRYKIIEKRQSVAFWCNPISGHATLYWYQQILGQGPKLLIQFQNNGVVDDSQLPKDRFSAERLKGVDSTLKIQPAKLEDSAVYLCASSLGTGGIAPLHFGNGTRLTVT.

The rearrangement links TRBV5-1 to TRBJ1-1; 7 nucleotides line up with TRBD1. CDR3 length equals 13 residues. The germline CDR1 and CDR2 sequences are SGHRS and YFSETQ. With V trimmed by 4 bases and J by 4 bases, 4 bases remained unmatched. The CDR3 protein is CASSRRQGTEAFF. In nucleotides, the CDR3 is TGCGCCAGCAGCCGACGACAGGGCACTGAAGCTTTCTTT.

This chain joins TRBV5-1 and TRBJ2-7, with 8 bases identical to TRBD2. Germline V gene data show CDR1 as SGHRS and CDR2 as YFSETQ. The CDR3 totals 18 residues. V was pared by 1 base and J by 2 bases, with 14 bases of the junction left unmatched. Here the CDR3 DNA reads TGCGCCAGCAGCTTGAGACCCGGCGCCGGGACTAGGGCCTACGAGCAGTACTTC. Translated: CASSLRPGAGTRAYEQYF.

This clone was picked up a small number of times. V is TRBV9 and J is TRBJ2-3, with 14 positions matching TRBD2. The CDR3 contains 17 residues. Germline values: CDR1 SGDLS, CDR2 YYNGEE. V lost 3 bases and J lost 4; bases outside the gene matches: 7. For the CDR3, the DNA is TGTGCCAGCAGCGAAGGACTAGCGGGGGGCAATGCAGATACGCAGTATTTT. Its protein product is CASSEGLAGGNADTQYF.

This sequence joins TRBV5-1 and TRBJ2-3; 8 positions match TRBD2. Germline CDR1 reads SGHRS; CDR2 reads YFSETQ. The CDR3 contains 14 residues. V lost 2 bases and J lost 2; bases outside the gene matches: 1. CDR3 nucleotide sequence: TGCGCCAGCAGCTTACTAGCGGACACAGATACGCAGTATTTT. It specifies CASSLLADTDTQYF.

The gene calls are TRBV14 and TRBJ2-7; the D gene is possibly TRBD1 (5 bases). The V end was cut by 0 bases, the J end by 9 bases, with 9 bases between. CDR1 is SGHDN and CDR2 is FVKESK in the germline V gene. This CDR3 is 12 amino acids long. CDR3 region: CASSQDRGRQYF. CDR3 DNA: TGTGCCAGCAGCCAAGATAGGGGAAGGCAGTACTTC.

The CDR3 DNA reads TGCGCCAGCAGCTTACTTCCCGGACAGGGACTCAATCAGCCCCAGCATTTT. Translated: CASSLLPGQGLNQPQHF. The chain recombines TRBV5-1 with TRBJ1-5; 8 bases are a match to TRBD1. The CDR3 runs to 17 residues. Germline V gene lookup returns CDR1 SGHRS and CDR2 YFSETQ. V shed 2 bases, J shed 3 bases, and the junction held 10 bases outside the gene matches.

This chain joins TRBV7-6 and TRBJ2-5; 8 bases fit TRBD2. Trimming cost V 1 base and J 3 bases; bases outside gene matches: 7. The CDR3 spans 16 residues. From germline, CDR1 is SGHVS and CDR2 FNYEAQ. CDR3 in amino acids: CASSLVGGGRKETQYF. In nucleotides, the CDR3 is TGTGCCAGCAGCTTAGTTGGCGGGGGGCGGAAAGAGACCCAGTACTTC. The whole variable domain, remainder taken from reference TRBV7-6 and TRBJ2-5, is GAGVSQSPRYKVTKRGQDVALRCDPISGHVSLYWYRQALGQGPEFLTYFNYEAQQDKSGLPNDRFSAERPEGSISTLTIQRTEQRDSAMYRCASSLVGGGRKETQYFGPGTRLLVL.

The chain recombines TRBV2 with TRBJ2-7; 7 bases map to TRBD2. The CDR3 length is 14 residues. The V gene's germline CDR1 is SNHLY and CDR2 FYNNEI. The trim removed 3 bases at V and 1 base at J, leaving 3 bases unmatched. CDR3 DNA sequence: TGTGCCAGCAGTGACAGGGAGGGATCCTACGAGCAGTACTTC. This translates into CASSDREGSYEQYF.